The 21 T cell receptor beta chains given below trace back to one sample, sequenced in a study of T cells after yellow fever vaccination. MiXCR was run by TCRdb on the 5' RACE reads, yielding one entry per CDR3 protein. The sample gives about 220,000 distinct CDR3 sequences, roughly 6.3% of which show up once; 1.1% is in the top ten. The sample was CD4+ T cells sorted from PBMCs, taken on the day of the yellow fever booster vaccination. The receptors were gathered from a man aged 25-45 years who received the YFV17D yellow fever vaccine.

This clonotype has only a few counts. V is TRBV5-1 and J is TRBJ2-3; a weak D match, TRBD2 (6 bases). CDR3 length: 15 amino acids. In germline, CDR1 is SGHRS, CDR2 YFSETQ. V was shortened by 1 base and J by 7 bases, with 16 bases between the two germline ends. The CDR3 sequence is CASSLSGRLMNTQYF. CDR3 bases: TGCGCCAGCAGCTTGTCAGGGAGGCTGATGAATACGCAGTATTTT. Combining the CDR3 with reference TRBV5-1 and TRBJ2-3 gives the whole variable domain KAGVTQTPRYLIKTRGQQVTLSCSPISGHRSVSWYQQTPGQGLQFLFEYFSETQRNKGNFPGRFSGRQFSNSRSEMNVSTLELGDSALYLCASSLSGRLMNTQYFGPGTRLTVL.

This clonotype was detected only a few times. The V and J genes are TRBV7-2 and TRBJ2-5; D assignment may be TRBD1 or TRBD2 (5 bases each). Germline V gene sequence: CDR1 SGHTA, CDR2 FQGNSA. V was clipped by 5 bases and J by 3 bases, with 13 bases between them. The CDR3 has 14 amino acids. CDR3 nucleotide sequence: TGTGCCAGCAGCATACCGGGGCTGAAAGAGACCCAGTACTTC. Encoded protein: CASSIPGLKETQYF. The full variable domain, its missing parts supplied by reference TRBV7-2 and TRBJ2-5, is GAGVSQSPSNKVTEKGKDVELRCDPISGHTALYWYRQSLGQGLEFLIYFQGNSAPDKSGLPSDRFSAERTGGSVSTLTIQRTQQEDSAVYLCASSIPGLKETQYFGPGTRLLVL.

The chain has TRBV5-1 and TRBJ2-5; no definite D call. The germline CDR1 and CDR2 sequences are SGHRS and YFSETQ. There are 13 residues in the CDR3. The V and J ends lost 4 bases and 2 bases respectively, with 9 bases between them. The DNA for the CDR3 is TGCGCCAGCAGCGAGACTCCTCAAGAGACCCAGTACTTC. Its translation is CASSETPQETQYF. The full variable domain, completed using reference TRBV5-1 and TRBJ2-5, is KAGVTQTPRYLIKTRGQQVTLSCSPISGHRSVSWYQQTPGQGLQFLFEYFSETQRNKGNFPGRFSGRQFSNSRSEMNVSTLELGDSALYLCASSETPQETQYFGPGTRLLVL.

This clonotype was counted only a few times. The chain couples TRBV20-1 to TRBJ2-5; D is perhaps TRBD2 (6 bases). The ends were cut back, 5 bases at V and 5 bases at J, with 21 bases in the middle. This CDR3 region has 15 residues. Germline V gene data show CDR1 as DFQATT and CDR2 as SNEGSKA (reference sequence). In nucleotides, the CDR3 is TGCAGTGCTCACCGGACTTTGACGGGGGAGGAGACCCAGTACTTC. Translating it yields CSAHRTLTGEETQYF.

This clonotype was counted ten times or more. J is TRBJ2-7 and V is TRBV18; D gene uncertain. The CDR3 totals 12 residues. V was trimmed by 3 bases and J by 6 bases, leaving 9 bases between them. Germline assignment: CDR1 KGHSH and CDR2 LQKENI. CDR3: CASSPSTREQYF. CDR3 DNA sequence: TGTGCCAGCTCACCGTCGACGCGCGAGCAGTACTTC.

This clonotype came up many times. This chain connects TRBV29-1 to TRBJ2-5; D tentatively reads TRBD1 or TRBD2 (5 bases each). Trimming cost V 4 bases and J 5 bases, with 11 bases left between them. Germline values: CDR1 SQVTM, CDR2 ANQGSEA. This CDR3 has 12 amino acids. The CDR3 here is CSVVSGSETQYF. The CDR3 DNA follows: TGCAGCGTTGTATCAGGGAGTGAGACCCAGTACTTC.

This clonotype was counted many times. The chain couples TRBV5-1 to TRBJ2-2, with TRBD2 matching over 9 bases. The V segment lost 4 bases and the J segment 4 bases; nucleotides outside the gene matches: 5. The CDR3 runs 15 residues. Germline V gene sequence: CDR1 SGHRS, CDR2 YFSETQ. For the CDR3, the DNA is TGCGCCAGCAGCGTTACTAGCGGGTCCACCGGGGAGCTGTTTTTT. Amino acid sequence: CASSVTSGSTGELFF.

Ten or more counts support this clonotype. The genes are TRBV24-1 and TRBJ2-5; TRBD1 aligns across 8 bases. V dropped 12 bases and J dropped 5; count of bases not matched to a gene: 7. Per germline, CDR1 KGHDR and CDR2 SFDVKD. The length of the CDR3 is 12 residues. The CDR3: CAVQGDLETQYF. CDR3 in DNA: TGTGCCGTACAGGGGGACCTGGAGACCCAGTACTTC.

The sample holds many counts of this clonotype. This chain joins TRBV29-1 and TRBJ1-1; D ambiguous. CDR1 is SQVTM and CDR2 is ANQGSEA in the germline V gene. V gave up 7 bases and J gave up 1 base, with 13 bases separating them. This CDR3 has 13 residues. The CDR3 protein is CSALAPPNTEAFF. The CDR3 DNA follows: TGCAGCGCCCTTGCCCCTCCGAACACTGAAGCTTTCTTT.

The genes are TRBV7-7 and TRBJ2-3; D gene ambiguous. The ends were cut back, 3 bases at V and 6 bases at J, with 10 bases in the middle. CDR3 length equals 13 residues. Germline V gene data show CDR1 as SSHAT and CDR2 as FNYEAQ (reference sequence). The CDR3 DNA sequence: TGTGCCAGCAGCTTTACCCCCAGGGATACGCAGTATTTT. Translation: CASSFTPRDTQYF.

This clonotype was seen many times. The chain recombines TRBV18 with TRBJ1-1; weak D call: TRBD1 (5 bases). The length of the CDR3 is 14 residues. Trimming left V 8 bases short and J 0 bases short, with 13 bases between. Looked up from germline, CDR1 is KGHSH and CDR2 is LQKENI. CDR3 amino acids: CASSPQGLNTEAFF. CDR3 DNA: TGTGCCAGCAGTCCCCAGGGTTTGAACACTGAAGCTTTCTTT.

The V and J genes are TRBV5-1 and TRBJ2-1; D uncertain. Trimming took off 6 bases at V and 9 bases at J, with 10 bases between the two ends. The CDR3 is 11 amino acids. The germline V gene has CDR1 SGHRS and CDR2 YFSETQ. CDR3: CASKYQTEQFF. CDR3 nucleotides: TGCGCCAGCAAATACCAGACTGAGCAGTTCTTC.

The rearrangement joins TRBV7-2 to TRBJ2-3; D is unresolved. Between the trimmed V and J ends, which lost 2 bases and 3 bases, there was a span of 6 bases. The germline V gene encodes CDR1 SGHTA and CDR2 FQGNSA. The CDR3 totals 13 residues. The CDR3 reads CASSLSWTDTQYF. DNA for the CDR3: TGTGCCAGCAGCTTATCCTGGACAGATACGCAGTATTTT.

The chain has TRBV6-2 or TRBV6-3 and TRBJ2-1, with D unresolved. Trimming left V 9 bases short and J 9 bases short, with 12 bases between. The CDR3 has 11 amino acids. Germline loops: CDR1 MNHEY, CDR2 SVGEGT. The CDR3 here is CASRKDGEQFF. The CDR3 DNA reads TGTGCCAGTCGGAAAGATGGTGAGCAGTTCTTC.

J is TRBJ2-2 and V is TRBV5-6; D is ambiguous. V was clipped by 2 bases and J by 4 bases, with 18 bases between them. CDR3 length: 17 residues. In germline, CDR1 is SGHDT, CDR2 YYEEEE. The CDR3 loop reads CASSFLTGVSSTGELFF. The CDR3 DNA follows: TGTGCCAGCAGCTTTCTTACCGGCGTTTCGAGCACCGGGGAGCTGTTTTTT. Supplemented by reference TRBV5-6 and TRBJ2-2, the full variable domain reads DAGVTQSPTHLIKTRGQQVTLRCSPKSGHDTVSWYQQALGQGPQFIFQYYEEEERQRGNFPDRFSGHQFPNYSSELNVNALLLGDSALYLCASSFLTGVSSTGELFFGEGSRLTVL.

CDR3: CASSLGDDRAGNTIYF. CDR3 DNA: TGTGCCAGCAGCTTAGGAGACGACAGGGCAGGAAACACCATATATTTT. The chain combines TRBV7-2 with TRBJ1-3; 7 nucleotides agree with TRBD1. Germline CDR1 reads SGHTA; CDR2 reads FQGNSA. The CDR3 contains 16 residues. The V segment lost 1 base and the J segment 4 bases; nucleotides outside the gene matches: 7.

This clonotype was counted between two and nine times. This chain uses TRBV6-2 or TRBV6-3 with TRBJ2-3; D may be TRBD1 (5 bases). CDR1 is MNHEY and CDR2 is SVGEGT in the germline V gene. CDR3 length equals 15 residues. With 4 bases removed from V and 2 bases from J, the gap between germline ends came to 13 bases. The chain's CDR3 is CASSSRVVHTDTQYF. CDR3 coding DNA: TGTGCCAGCAGTTCCAGGGTAGTACACACAGATACGCAGTATTTT.

V gene TRBV18 combines with J gene TRBJ2-3; D remains unclear. The CDR3 is 12 residues long. Germline V CDR1 and CDR2: KGHSH, LQKENI. Trimming removed 0 bases from V and 4 bases from J, with 2 bases in between. The CDR3 sequence is CASSPPPDTQYF. The CDR3 DNA reads TGTGCCAGCTCACCACCCCCAGATACGCAGTATTTT.

In this sample, this clonotype turned up a few times. This chain uses TRBV20-1 with TRBJ1-4, with TRBD1 matching 7 bases. Germline-derived CDR1 and CDR2 are DFQATT and SNEGSKA (reference sequence). CDR3 size: 17 residues. V shed 4 bases, J shed 10 bases, and the junction held 21 bases outside the gene matches. This chain's CDR3 is CSAKAQLGRDSQGKLFF. CDR3 nucleotide sequence: TGCAGTGCTAAAGCCCAATTAGGGAGGGACAGCCAAGGAAAACTGTTTTTT.

This clonotype was seen ten or more times. V and J are TRBV19 and TRBJ2-7, with 7 bases identical to TRBD1. Per the germline V gene, CDR1 is LNHDA and CDR2 is SQIVND (reference sequence). The V segment lost 7 bases and the J segment 0 bases; nucleotides outside the gene matches: 9. This CDR3 region has 15 residues. CDR3: CASTPTGLISYEQYF. Written as DNA, the CDR3 is TGTGCCAGTACCCCGACAGGGTTAATCTCCTACGAGCAGTACTTC.

The chain has TRBV6-5 and TRBJ2-3; maybe TRBD2 (6 bases). V was cut by 8 bases and J by 0 bases, with 15 bases left in between. CDR1 MNHEY and CDR2 SVGAGI come from the germline V gene. This CDR3 region has 15 residues. The DNA for the CDR3 is TGTGCCAGCGGTAGGACGGGAGCTAGCACAGATACGCAGTATTTT. Translated: CASGRTGASTDTQYF.